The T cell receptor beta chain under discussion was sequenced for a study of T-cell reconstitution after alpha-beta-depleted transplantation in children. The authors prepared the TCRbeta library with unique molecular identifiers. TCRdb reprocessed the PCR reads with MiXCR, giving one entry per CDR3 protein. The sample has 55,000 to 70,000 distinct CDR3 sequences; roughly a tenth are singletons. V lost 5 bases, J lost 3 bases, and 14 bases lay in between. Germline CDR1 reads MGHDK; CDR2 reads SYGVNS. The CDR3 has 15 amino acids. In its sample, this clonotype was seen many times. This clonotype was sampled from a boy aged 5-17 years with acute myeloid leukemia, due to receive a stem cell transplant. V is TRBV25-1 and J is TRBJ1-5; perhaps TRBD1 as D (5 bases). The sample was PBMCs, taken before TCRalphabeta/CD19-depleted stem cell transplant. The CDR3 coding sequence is TGTGCCAGCAGTTCCCGGTCGGGGCACAATCAGCCCCAGCATTTT. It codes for CASSSRSGHNQPQHF.